This TCR beta chain was sequenced during a study of cytomegalovirus exposure and HLA in healthy donors. Study outcomes and limitations: The study labeled 164 TCR beta chains cytomegalovirus-associated. In an earlier analysis, about 87% or about 30%: the productive usage of most TCR beta V segments. Accounts indicate the classifier identified cytomegalovirus status with strong specificity and sensitivity.

Vbeta (60) and Jbeta (13) primers were used in the PCR. Measured with immunoSEQ multiplex PCR; TCRdb has only the in-frame clones, and not every one. In the table there are some 140,000 clones, roughly three quarters of which are singletons. The CDR3 spans 14 residues. J gave up 4 bases and V 2 bases, and 3 bases lay outside the gene matches. Germline values: CDR1 SGHRS, CDR2 YFSETQ. This clone showed up just once. As yet, its antigen is unknown. Sequenced: PBMCs. The TCR comes from a man aged 30-40 years in good health and CMV-seropositive. V usage is TRBV5-1 and J usage is TRBJ1-3, with 7 bases identical to TRBD1. The CDR3 DNA follows: TGCGCCAGCAGCTTCGAGACAGGGGGAAACACCATATATTTT. Its translation is CASSFETGGNTIYF.